This TCR beta chain was captured in a study of relationships among human T cell subsets (dated by TCRdb to about 2010). Background for the entire study: Eight distinct blood T cell populations were sequenced: pan T, CD8 cytotoxic, regulatory, Th1, Th2, naive plus transitional, activated and memory cells.

Trimming at the junction amounts to 3 bases on V and 2 bases on J, and the germline ends lie 18 bases apart. CDR1 and CDR2 are read off the germline V gene (reference sequence) as DFQATT and SNEGSKA. The CDR3 contains 16 residues, cysteine and phenylalanine counted. The only DNA kept is the CDR3, 48 bases in frame from the first base. Preparation of the library involved multiplex PCR. Sequencing took place on a 454 GS FLX. Semiquantitative ARM-PCR was used to amplify the TCR alpha and beta CDR3 regions from mRNA. In ARM-PCR, tagged nested gene-specific primers were applied first, and communal superprimers then carried out the exponential amplification. Before the second amplification round was performed on first-round PCR products, the nested primers were removed by exonuclease. Amplicons were sequenced on the 454 platform, which allows rapid sequencing of millions of DNA fragments without cloning bias. A read mappable to both V and J germline segments was defined as an effective read. The authors' analysis ran thus. IRmap was used to assign reads to germline V, D and J segments, and IRmap relies on pyromap, a Smith-Waterman modification adapted to 454 sequencing errors. D-beta assignments were filtered using cutoffs set at the 99th percentile of alignment scores from simulated random sequences. CDR3 was defined as the amino acids lying between the conserved V-segment Y[YFLI]C motif and the J-segment [FW]GXGT motif. Repertoire diversity was estimated with a compound Poisson process model previously applied to large-scale EST data. A procedure for detecting cross-contamination was used to argue that sample contamination was not the source of the shared CDR3s. The raw public reads went through TCRdb reprocessing: fastp at Q25, MiXCR clone calling, in-frame beta chains kept. Under each unique CDR3 protein, matching rows form one entry showing the most common genes and DNA. TCRdb, not the authors, supplied the V and J calls. In this sample the table shows about 2,800 distinct CDR3 sequences, around 80% of which occur a single time. Around 17% of the sample is in the top ten clones.

To isolate the T cell subsets, Miltenyi superparamagnetic beads coated with subset-specific monoclonal antibodies were used. Every T cell population came from peripheral blood. Ficoll separation of whole blood yielded mononuclear cells, and anti-CD14 microbeads were then used to deplete the monocytes. The isolated cell populations were resuspended in RNAprotect reagent immediately. In general terms, the pan T sample was made up of CD3+ T cells. On the study overall, not on this receptor specifically: While more than 50% of CD8+ cytotoxic sequences came from clones with more than 100 reads, the regulatory and Th2 subsets had few clones of that kind. Substantial CDR3 sharing among Th1, Th2 and regulatory T cells was interpreted as suggesting stochastic cell fate choices. T cell counts went unrecorded for a couple of pan T samples, which were processed alongside pan B cells. A CD4+CD8+ double-positive population could not be excluded by the bead-based sorting. V, D and J usage, CDR3 length and N-nucleotide additions showed no statistically significant differences among the seven subsets.

Points on this clonotype: Its antigen specificity is not known. Base qualities are not provided; no much larger clone lies one nucleotide away.

This receptor was obtained from a man aged 35-49 years in good health. The sample comprised total T cells sorted from blood. Interpreted using the paper, the cell subset or site label stands for: CD3+ T cells in general. Recombination linked TRBV20-1 to TRBJ2-3; no D segment can be confidently identified. The CDR3 region: CSASQLSELHTDTQYF. The base sequence is TGCAGTGCTAGCCAATTGAGCGAACTCCACACAGATACGCAGTATTTT.